The sequence of this TCR beta chain was determined in a study of cytomegalovirus exposure and HLA in healthy donors. CDR1 and CDR2 (germline): SGHVS, FNYEAQ. Trimming removed 6 bases at V and 5 bases at J, with 20 bases between. The CDR3 length is 15 residues. TCRdb keeps only in-frame clones here, not all; method: immunoSEQ multiplex PCR. This sample has some 90,000 clones, with about 90% found just once. The sequence was obtained from a man aged 18 to 30 in good health and CMV-seropositive. The chain combines TRBV7-6 with TRBJ2-7; a possible D gene is TRBD1 (6 bases). Sequenced input: PBMCs. Here the CDR3 reads CASSPIDTGSHEQYF. The CDR3 nucleotides are TGTGCCAGCAGTCCTATCGACACAGGGTCCCACGAGCAGTACTTC.